A single sample gave rise to the 11 T cell receptor beta chains below, sequenced in a study of cytomegalovirus exposure and HLA in healthy donors. Generated by immunoSEQ multiplex PCR, the TCRdb table keeps only in-frame clones and is missing some. Here the sample spans about 49,000 clones, roughly 93% being singletons. The sample taken for sequencing was PBMCs. The receptors derive from a man between 18 and 35 years old in good health and CMV-seronegative.

The chain carries TRBV19 and TRBJ2-3, with a possible D match to TRBD1 (6 bases). V lost 3 bases and J lost 4, with 11 bases in between. The length of the CDR3 is 14 residues. Germline V gene lookup returns CDR1 LNHDA and CDR2 SQIVND (reference sequence). CDR3 coding DNA: TGTGCCAGTAGTATTACAGGGAGTGCAGATACGCAGTATTTT. It specifies CASSITGSADTQYF. The whole variable domain, filled in from reference TRBV19 and TRBJ2-3, reads DGGITQSPKYLFRKEGQNVTLSCEQNLNHDAMYWYRQDPGQGLRLIYYSQIVNDFQKGDIAEGYSVSREKKESFPLTVTSAQKNPTAFYLCASSITGSADTQYFGPGTRLTVL.

The rearrangement joins TRBV7-6 to TRBJ2-5; 13 bases align to TRBD2. With 1 base clipped from V and 4 bases from J, the junction kept 0 bases outside the gene matches. Germline-derived CDR1 and CDR2 are SGHVS and FNYEAQ. This CDR3 region has 15 residues. CDR3 sequence (DNA): TGTGCCAGCAGCTTAGGGACTAGCGGGAGAGAGACCCAGTACTTC. Its protein product is CASSLGTSGRETQYF.

The chain has TRBV6-6 and TRBJ1-1; D not resolved. There are 13 residues in the CDR3. The germline V and J ends were trimmed by 6 bases and 0 bases, with 8 bases remaining between them. Germline loops: CDR1 MNHNY, CDR2 SVGAGI (reference sequence). The CDR3: CASRHTMNTEAFF. CDR3 nucleotide sequence: TGTGCCAGCAGGCACACTATGAACACTGAAGCTTTCTTT.

V and J are TRBV5-3 and TRBJ2-3; 8 nucleotides match TRBD2. TRBV5-3 is annotated as an ORF whose role is uncertain. The CDR3 totals 15 residues. V lost 4 bases to trimming and J lost 0 bases; unmatched junction nucleotides: 4. CDR3 protein: CARSHLAGSTDTQYF. The CDR3 coding sequence is TGTGCCAGAAGCCATCTAGCGGGTAGCACAGATACGCAGTATTTT.

This clone was counted once. The chain recombines TRBV29-1 with TRBJ2-2; D may be TRBD2 (7 bases). This CDR3 region has 14 residues. Germline assignment: CDR1 SQVTM and CDR2 ANQGSEA. V lost 7 bases to trimming and J lost 7 bases, with 19 bases between them. The CDR3 loop is CSGGGREVIGELFF. The CDR3 coding sequence is TGCAGCGGGGGGGGCAGGGAGGTCATCGGGGAGCTGTTTTTT.

The rearrangement links TRBV7-2 to TRBJ2-1; tentatively, D is TRBD2 (5 bases). CDR3 length equals 14 residues. V was clipped by 5 bases and J by 5 bases, with 13 bases between them. Germline CDR1 is SGHTA and CDR2 is FQGNSA. This chain's CDR3 is CASSLEGLHNEQFF. The CDR3, as DNA: TGTGCCAGCAGCCTCGAGGGCTTACACAATGAGCAGTTCTTC.

The V gene is TRBV4-3, the J gene TRBJ2-3, with a tentative D call TRBD2 (6 bases). V was cut by 3 bases and J by 5 bases, with 30 bases left in between. This CDR3 spans 20 amino acids. The V gene's germline CDR1 is LGHNA and CDR2 YSLEER. The CDR3 DNA is TGCGCCAGCAGCCAGAGTTCTGGAGGGGATTTCGTGGGAGTACAAGATACGCAGTATTTT. Translating gives CASSQSSGGDFVGVQDTQYF.

The chain is built from TRBV29-1 and TRBJ1-5, with a tentative D call TRBD1 (5 bases). This CDR3 spans 13 amino acids. V shed 4 bases and J shed 7 bases, with 14 bases lying between them. The germline V gene encodes CDR1 SQVTM and CDR2 ANQGSEA. CDR3 in DNA: TGCAGCGTTGTGTGGGGGGTAGAACAGCCCCAGCATTTT. It yields the protein CSVVWGVEQPQHF.

The chain joins TRBV28 to TRBJ1-1; D unresolved. The V and J ends lost 4 bases and 8 bases respectively, with 8 bases between them. The V gene's germline CDR1 is MDHEN and CDR2 SYDVKM. This CDR3 contains 11 residues. The CDR3 is CASSWGGEAFF. CDR3 bases: TGTGCCAGCAGTTGGGGAGGGGAAGCTTTCTTT.

This chain links TRBV9 with TRBJ1-2; the D gene is possibly TRBD1 (6 bases). This CDR3 comprises 17 residues. V lost 0 bases and J 2 bases, leaving 17 bases between the germline ends. Germline lookup yields CDR1 SGDLS and CDR2 YYNGEE. In DNA form, the CDR3 reads TGTGCCAGCAGCGTAGCTACAGGGCCACTCCCGAACTATGGCTACACCTTC. Translating gives CASSVATGPLPNYGYTF.

The chain carries TRBV15 and TRBJ2-1; 9 bases fit TRBD1. With V trimmed by 1 base and J by 0 bases, 7 bases remained unmatched. This CDR3 contains 18 residues. The germline CDR1 and CDR2 sequences are LNHNV and YYDKDF (reference sequence). For the CDR3, the DNA is TGTGCCACCAGCAGAGCCCTACAGGGGGCAGGCTCCTACAATGAGCAGTTCTTC. This encodes CATSRALQGAGSYNEQFF.